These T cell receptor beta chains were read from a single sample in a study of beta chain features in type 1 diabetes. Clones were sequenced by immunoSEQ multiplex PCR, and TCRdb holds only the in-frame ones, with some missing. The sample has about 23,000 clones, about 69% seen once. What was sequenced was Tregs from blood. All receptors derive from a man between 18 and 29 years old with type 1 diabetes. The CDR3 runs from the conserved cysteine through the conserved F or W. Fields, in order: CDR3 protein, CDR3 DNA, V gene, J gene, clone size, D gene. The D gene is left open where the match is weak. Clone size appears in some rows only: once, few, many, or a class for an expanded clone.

CDR3: CASSSGFEQYF
DNA: TGTGCCAGCTCATCGGGGTTTGAGCAGTACTTC
V: TRBV18
J: TRBJ2-7
size: -
D: -

CDR3: CAIRPGQRETQYF
DNA: TGTGCCATCAGGCCCGGACAGCGGGAGACCCAGTACTTC
V: TRBV10-3
J: TRBJ2-5
size: -
D: -

CDR3: CASSGLAGGPREQYF
DNA: TGTGCCAGCAGCGGTCTAGCGGGAGGGCCTCGGGAGCAGTACTTC
V: TRBV11-2
J: TRBJ2-7
size: -
D: TRBD2

CDR3: CASSRPGLAESQYF
DNA: TGTGCCAGCAGCCGACCGGGACTAGCGGAGTCCCAGTACTTC
V: TRBV7-2
J: TRBJ2-5
size: few
D: TRBD2

CDR3: CASRPSGRGSTDTQYF
DNA: TGTGCCAGCAGGCCGAGCGGGAGGGGCAGCACAGATACGCAGTATTTT
V: TRBV7-9
J: TRBJ2-3
size: -
D: TRBD2

CDR3: CATGQQDQPQHF
DNA: TGTGCCACCGGACAGCAGGATCAGCCCCAGCATTTT
V: TRBV10-3
J: TRBJ1-5
size: few
D: -

CDR3: CASSLQNTNTGELFF
DNA: TGCGCCAGCAGCTTACAGAACACTAACACCGGGGAGCTGTTTTTT
V: TRBV5-1
J: TRBJ2-2
size: -
D: -

CDR3: CASSQGQGNYGYTF
DNA: TGTGCCAGCAGTCAAGGACAGGGGAACTATGGCTACACCTTC
V: TRBV28
J: TRBJ1-2
size: -
D: TRBD1

CDR3: CASSGLAVTDTQYF
DNA: TGTGCCAGTTCGGGACTAGCGGTAACAGATACGCAGTATTTT
V: TRBV19
J: TRBJ2-3
size: -
D: TRBD2

CDR3: CASSWDRANTEAFF
DNA: TGCGCCAGCAGTTGGGACAGGGCTAACACTGAAGCTTTCTTT
V: TRBV5-1
J: TRBJ1-1
size: -
D: TRBD1

CDR3: CASSPRTGTDYGYTF
DNA: TGTGCCAGCTCACCACGTACCGGGACAGATTATGGCTACACCTTC
V: TRBV18
J: TRBJ1-2
size: -
D: TRBD1

CDR3: CASSLGQGAADTQYF
DNA: TGCGCCAGCAGCTTGGGACAGGGGGCGGCAGATACGCAGTATTTT
V: TRBV5-1
J: TRBJ2-3
size: -
D: TRBD1

CDR3: CASEEGALGGTAKLFF
DNA: TGTGCCAGTGAGGAGGGCGCTCTGGGGGGGACGGCGAAACTGTTTTTT
V: TRBV19
J: TRBJ1-4
size: -
D: -

CDR3: CASSLQPGTGGYEQFF
DNA: TGCGCCAGCAGCTTGCAGCCGGGGACAGGGGGGTATGAGCAGTTCTTC
V: TRBV5-1
J: TRBJ2-1
size: -
D: TRBD1

CDR3: CASTRGGQRSGELFF
DNA: TGTGCCAGCACTCGCGGGGGACAACGGTCCGGGGAGCTGTTTTTT
V: TRBV6-1
J: TRBJ2-2
size: -
D: -

CDR3: CASSPGLAGGSSYNEQFF
DNA: TGTGCCAGCAGCCCGGGACTAGCGGGGGGGAGCTCCTACAATGAGCAGTTCTTC
V: TRBV7-9
J: TRBJ2-1
size: -
D: TRBD2

CDR3: CASSPTLLSGRYNEQFF
DNA: TGTGCCAGCAGCCCAACCCTTCTTAGCGGGAGATACAATGAGCAGTTCTTC
V: TRBV7-2
J: TRBJ2-1
size: few
D: TRBD2

CDR3: CASSPPGRAEAFF
DNA: TGTGCCAGCTCACCACCGGGCAGGGCTGAAGCTTTCTTT
V: TRBV18
J: TRBJ1-1
size: few
D: -

CDR3: CATRTSGHSYEQYF
DNA: TGTGCCACCCGGACTAGCGGGCACTCCTACGAGCAGTACTTC
V: TRBV6-1
J: TRBJ2-7
size: -
D: TRBD2

CDR3: CASREQDQETQYF
DNA: TGTGCCAGCAGAGAACAGGACCAAGAGACCCAGTACTTC
V: TRBV27
J: TRBJ2-5
size: -
D: -

CDR3: CASSLAAQGAGEKLFF
DNA: TGTGCCAGCAGCTTAGCGGCACAGGGGGCAGGGGAAAAACTGTTTTTT
V: TRBV7-2
J: TRBJ1-4
size: -
D: TRBD1

CDR3: CASSLRGVIVTF
DNA: TGTGCCAGCTCCCTACGGGGAGTTATCGTCACCTTC
V: TRBV2
J: TRBJ1-2
size: -
D: -

CDR3: CASSLLAGTTDTQYF
DNA: TGTGCCAGCAGCTTACTAGCGGGGACCACAGATACGCAGTATTTT
V: TRBV7-2
J: TRBJ2-3
size: -
D: TRBD2

CDR3: CASSERQGARNEQFF
DNA: TGCGCCAGCAGTGAGAGGCAGGGGGCGCGAAATGAGCAGTTCTTC
V: TRBV10-1
J: TRBJ2-1
size: -
D: TRBD1